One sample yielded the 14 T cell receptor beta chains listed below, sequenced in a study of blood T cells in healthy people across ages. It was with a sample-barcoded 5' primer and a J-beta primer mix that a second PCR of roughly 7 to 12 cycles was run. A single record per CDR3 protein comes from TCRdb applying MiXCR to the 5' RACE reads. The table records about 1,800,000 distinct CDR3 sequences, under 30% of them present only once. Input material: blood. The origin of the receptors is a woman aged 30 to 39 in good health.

The DNA of the CDR3 is TGTGCCAGCAGCTTTCGGCCTACAGATACGCAGTATTTT. Translating gives CASSFRPTDTQYF. The rearrangement links TRBV7-3 to TRBJ2-3; D is ambiguous. Trimming took off 3 bases at V and 3 bases at J, with 7 bases between the two ends. Germline CDR1 and CDR2: SGHTA and FQGTGA. The CDR3 totals 13 residues.

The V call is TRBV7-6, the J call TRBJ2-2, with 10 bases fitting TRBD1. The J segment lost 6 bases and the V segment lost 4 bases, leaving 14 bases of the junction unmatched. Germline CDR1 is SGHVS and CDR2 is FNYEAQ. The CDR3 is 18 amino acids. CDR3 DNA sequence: TGTGCCAGCAGCTCTAATCTGGGACAGGGGACTAACGCCGGGGAGCTGTTTTTT. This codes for CASSSNLGQGTNAGELFF.

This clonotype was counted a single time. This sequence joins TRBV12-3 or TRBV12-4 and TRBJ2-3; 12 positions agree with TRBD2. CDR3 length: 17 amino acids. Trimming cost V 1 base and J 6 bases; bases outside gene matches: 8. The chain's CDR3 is CASSLGASGGAADTQYF. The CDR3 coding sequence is TGTGCCAGCAGTTTAGGGGCTAGCGGGGGGGCCGCGGATACGCAGTATTTT.

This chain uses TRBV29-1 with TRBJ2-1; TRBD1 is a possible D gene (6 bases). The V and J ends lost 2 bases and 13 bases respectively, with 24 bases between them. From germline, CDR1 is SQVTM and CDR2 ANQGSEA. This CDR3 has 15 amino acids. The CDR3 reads CSVERSGDPRGTQFF. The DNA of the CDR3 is TGCAGCGTTGAAAGGTCCGGGGATCCTAGGGGGACCCAGTTCTTC.

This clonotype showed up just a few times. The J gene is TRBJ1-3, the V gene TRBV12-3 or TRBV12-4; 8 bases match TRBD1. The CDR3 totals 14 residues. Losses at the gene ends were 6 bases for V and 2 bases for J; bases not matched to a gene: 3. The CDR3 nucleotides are TGTGCCAGCAGCTTGACAGGGGCTGGAAACACCATATATTTT. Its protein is CASSLTGAGNTIYF.

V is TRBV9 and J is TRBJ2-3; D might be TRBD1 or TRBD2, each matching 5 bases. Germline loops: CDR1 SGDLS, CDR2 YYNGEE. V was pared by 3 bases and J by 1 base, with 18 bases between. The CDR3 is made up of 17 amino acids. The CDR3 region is CASSGGWAALGTDTQYF. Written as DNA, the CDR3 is TGTGCCAGCAGCGGGGGGTGGGCCGCCCTTGGCACAGATACGCAGTATTTT.

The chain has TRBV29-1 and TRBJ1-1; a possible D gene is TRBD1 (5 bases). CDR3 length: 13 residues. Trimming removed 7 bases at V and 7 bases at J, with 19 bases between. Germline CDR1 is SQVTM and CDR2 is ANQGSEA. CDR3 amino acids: CSALGDALNEAFF. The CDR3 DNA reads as TGCAGCGCCCTGGGGGACGCCCTAAATGAAGCTTTCTTT. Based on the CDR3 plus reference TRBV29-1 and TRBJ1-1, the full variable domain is SAVISQKPSRDICQRGTSLTIQCQVDSQVTMMFWYRQQPGQSLTLIATANQGSEATYESGFVIDKFPISRPNLTFSTLTVSNMSPEDSSIYLCSALGDALNEAFFGQGTRLTVV.

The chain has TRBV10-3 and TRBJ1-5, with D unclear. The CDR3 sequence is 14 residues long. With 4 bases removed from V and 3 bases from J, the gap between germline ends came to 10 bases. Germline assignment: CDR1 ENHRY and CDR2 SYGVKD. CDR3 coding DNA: TGTGCCATCAGTGTCAGTCAGAACAATCAGCCCCAGCATTTT. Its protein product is CAISVSQNNQPQHF.

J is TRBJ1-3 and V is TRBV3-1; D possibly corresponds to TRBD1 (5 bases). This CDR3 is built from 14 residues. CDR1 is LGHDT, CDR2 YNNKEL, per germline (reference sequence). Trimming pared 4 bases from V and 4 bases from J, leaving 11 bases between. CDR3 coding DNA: TGTGCCAGCAGCCGTCGGGACGGAGGAAACACCATATATTTT. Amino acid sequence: CASSRRDGGNTIYF.

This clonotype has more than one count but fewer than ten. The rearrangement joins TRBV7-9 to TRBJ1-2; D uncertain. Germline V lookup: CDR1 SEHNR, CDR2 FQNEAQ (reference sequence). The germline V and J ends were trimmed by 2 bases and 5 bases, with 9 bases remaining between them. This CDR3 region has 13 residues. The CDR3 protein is CASSLWNGYGYTF. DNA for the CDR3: TGTGCCAGCAGCTTATGGAATGGATATGGCTACACCTTC.

The CDR3 DNA is TGTGCCAGCAGCACCCCGGTTTCGGGACTAGCGGGGGGGCCCAGCGAGCAGTTCTTC. Translating it yields CASSTPVSGLAGGPSEQFF. The chain is built from TRBV12-3 or TRBV12-4 and TRBJ2-1, with 16 bases fitting TRBD2. Trimming removed 6 bases from V and 10 bases from J; junction bases left unmatched: 18. The CDR3 covers 19 residues.

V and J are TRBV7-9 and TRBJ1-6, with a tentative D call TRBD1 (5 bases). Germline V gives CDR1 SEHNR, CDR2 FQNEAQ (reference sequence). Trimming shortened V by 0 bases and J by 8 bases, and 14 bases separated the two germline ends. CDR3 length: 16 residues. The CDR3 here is CASSLARGVSDSPLHF. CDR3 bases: TGTGCCAGCAGCTTAGCGAGAGGGGTGTCGGATTCACCCCTCCACTTT. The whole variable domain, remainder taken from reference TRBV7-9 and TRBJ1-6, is DTGVSQNPRHKITKRGQNVTFRCDPISEHNRLYWYRQTLGQGPEFLTYFQNEAQLEKSRLLSDRFSAERPKGSFSTLEIQRTEQGDSAMYLCASSLARGVSDSPLHFGNGTRLTVT.

The CDR3 DNA sequence: TGCGCCAGCAGCTGGGGGCAGTTGGCAGATACGCAGTATTTT. It specifies CASSWGQLADTQYF. V is TRBV5-1 and J is TRBJ2-3; D is perhaps TRBD1 (6 bases). CDR1 SGHRS and CDR2 YFSETQ come from the germline V gene. The CDR3 runs to 14 residues. Deletions cut 3 bases from V and 4 bases from J, with 12 bases between.

The CDR3 loop reads CSAPLAQTDTQYF. The CDR3 region has the DNA TGCAGTGCTCCCCTAGCGCAAACAGATACGCAGTATTTT. The chain uses TRBV20-1 and TRBJ2-3; possible D gene TRBD2, 6 bases. V dropped 5 bases and J dropped 3 bases, with 12 bases sitting between them. This CDR3 comprises 13 residues. In germline, CDR1 is DFQATT, CDR2 SNEGSKA (reference sequence).